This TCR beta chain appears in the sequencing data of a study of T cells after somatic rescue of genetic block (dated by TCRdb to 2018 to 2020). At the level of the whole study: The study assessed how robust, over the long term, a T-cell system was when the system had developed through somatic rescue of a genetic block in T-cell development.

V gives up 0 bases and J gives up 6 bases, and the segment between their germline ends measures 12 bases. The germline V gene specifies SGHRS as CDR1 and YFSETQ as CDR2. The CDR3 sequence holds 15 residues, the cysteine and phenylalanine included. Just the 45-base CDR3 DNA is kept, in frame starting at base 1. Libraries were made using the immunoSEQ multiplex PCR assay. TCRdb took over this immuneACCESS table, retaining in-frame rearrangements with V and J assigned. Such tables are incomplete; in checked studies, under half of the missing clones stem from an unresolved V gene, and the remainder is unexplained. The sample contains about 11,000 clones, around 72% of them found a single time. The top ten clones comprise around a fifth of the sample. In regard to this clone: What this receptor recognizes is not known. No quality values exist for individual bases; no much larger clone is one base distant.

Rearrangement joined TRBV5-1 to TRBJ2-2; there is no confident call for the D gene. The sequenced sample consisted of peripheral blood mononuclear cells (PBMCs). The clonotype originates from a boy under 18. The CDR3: CASSLASPRPGELFF. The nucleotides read TGCGCCAGCAGCTTGGCCTCCCCGCGTCCCGGGGAGCTGTTTTTT.